This paragraph covers one TCR beta chain sequence. Its specificity is unknown. This sample was taken from a study of T-cell memory formation after mild COVID-19. Study-level information: There were largely donor-specific TCR clusters.

The V end was cut by 4 bases, the J end by 5 bases, with 19 bases between. The length of the CDR3 is 15 residues. Germline CDR1 and CDR2: SGDLS and YYNGEE. TCRdb re-called the 5' RACE reads with MiXCR, one entry per CDR3 protein. The top ten clones hold under 15% of a sample with approximately 490,000 distinct CDR3 sequences, over 20% of them seen once. Overall study findings and caveats: Contracting CD4+ clones were located mainly in CM and EM, and CD8+ clones in EMRA. Certain responding clones were present in pre-infection memory, suggesting participation of cross-reactive memory. The study found balanced CD4/CD8 in clones contracting day 15 to 85 and a CD4+ lean in later expanders.

The source of this sequence is an adult woman who had mild COVID-19 (a few samples of this study predate the infection). Cell type and time point are not known. This chain joins TRBV9 and TRBJ2-7; weak D call: TRBD2 (5 bases). The sequenced sample was PBMCs or a T cell subset sorted from them (not recorded which). The CDR3 nucleotides are TGTGCCAGCAGCCCCGGACTGGACGGGTGGGACGAGCAGTACTTC. Its protein product is CASSPGLDGWDEQYF.